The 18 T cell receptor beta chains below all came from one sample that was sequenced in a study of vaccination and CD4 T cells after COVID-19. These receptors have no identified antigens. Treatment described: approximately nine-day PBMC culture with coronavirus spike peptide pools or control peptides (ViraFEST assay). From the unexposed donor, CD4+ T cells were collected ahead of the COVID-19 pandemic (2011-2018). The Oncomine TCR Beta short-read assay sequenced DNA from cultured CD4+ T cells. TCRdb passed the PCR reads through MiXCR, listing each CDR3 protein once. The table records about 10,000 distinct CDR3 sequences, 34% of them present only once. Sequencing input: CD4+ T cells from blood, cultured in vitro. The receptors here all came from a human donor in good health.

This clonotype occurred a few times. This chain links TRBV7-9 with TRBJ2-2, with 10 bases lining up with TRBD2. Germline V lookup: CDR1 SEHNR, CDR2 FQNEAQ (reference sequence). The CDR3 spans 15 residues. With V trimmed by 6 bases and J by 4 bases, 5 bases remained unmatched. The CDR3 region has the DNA TGTGCCAGCAGTCGACTAGCGGGTGTCACCGGGGAGCTGTTTTTT. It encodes CASSRLAGVTGELFF.

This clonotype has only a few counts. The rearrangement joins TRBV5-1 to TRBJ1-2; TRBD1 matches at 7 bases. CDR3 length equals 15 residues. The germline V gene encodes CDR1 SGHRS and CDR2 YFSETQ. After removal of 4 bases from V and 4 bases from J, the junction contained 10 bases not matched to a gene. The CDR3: CASSPVGPGGYGYTF. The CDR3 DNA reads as TGCGCCAGCAGCCCTGTCGGGCCAGGGGGCTATGGCTACACCTTC.

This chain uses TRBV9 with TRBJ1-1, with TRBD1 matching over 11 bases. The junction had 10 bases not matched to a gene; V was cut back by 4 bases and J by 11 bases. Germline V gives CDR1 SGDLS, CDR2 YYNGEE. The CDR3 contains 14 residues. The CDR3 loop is CASSTGTGGGRAFF. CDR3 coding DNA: TGTGCCAGCAGCACCGGGACAGGGGGTGGAAGGGCTTTCTTT.

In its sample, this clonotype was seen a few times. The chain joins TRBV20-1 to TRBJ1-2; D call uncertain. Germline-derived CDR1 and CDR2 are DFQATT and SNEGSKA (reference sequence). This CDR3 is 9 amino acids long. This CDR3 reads CLADYGYTF. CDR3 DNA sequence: TGCCTAGCAGACTATGGCTACACCTTC.

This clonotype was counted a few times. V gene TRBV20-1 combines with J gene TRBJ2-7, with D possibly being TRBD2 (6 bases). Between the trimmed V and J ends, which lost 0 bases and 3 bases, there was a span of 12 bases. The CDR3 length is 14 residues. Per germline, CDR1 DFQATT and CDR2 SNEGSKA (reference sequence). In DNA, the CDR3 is TGCAGTGCTAGAGATATCCGGGGGAACTACGAGCAGTACTTC. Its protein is CSARDIRGNYEQYF.

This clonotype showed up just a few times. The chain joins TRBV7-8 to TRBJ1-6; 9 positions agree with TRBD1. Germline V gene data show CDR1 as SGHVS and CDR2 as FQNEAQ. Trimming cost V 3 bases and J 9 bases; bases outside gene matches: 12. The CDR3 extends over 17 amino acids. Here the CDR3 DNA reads TGTGCCAGCAGCTTTGGGGGGACAGGACAGGGGAGTTCACCCCTCCACTTT. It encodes CASSFGGTGQGSSPLHF.

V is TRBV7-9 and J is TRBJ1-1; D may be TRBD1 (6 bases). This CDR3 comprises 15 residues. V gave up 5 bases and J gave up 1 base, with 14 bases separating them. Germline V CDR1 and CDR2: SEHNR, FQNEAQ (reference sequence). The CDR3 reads CASSAGQRTNTEAFF. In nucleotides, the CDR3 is TGTGCCAGCAGCGCCGGACAGAGGACGAACACTGAAGCTTTCTTT.

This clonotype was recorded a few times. CDR3 amino acids: CASSTGTGNIGMYYTF. The CDR3 DNA reads TGTGCCAGCAGCACAGGGACAGGGAATATAGGCATGTACTACACCTTC. The chain carries TRBV7-9 and TRBJ1-2, with 9 nucleotides matching TRBD1. The germline gives CDR1 SEHNR, CDR2 FQNEAQ (reference sequence). This CDR3 is built from 16 residues. J lost 10 bases, V lost 5 bases, and 17 bases had no gene match.

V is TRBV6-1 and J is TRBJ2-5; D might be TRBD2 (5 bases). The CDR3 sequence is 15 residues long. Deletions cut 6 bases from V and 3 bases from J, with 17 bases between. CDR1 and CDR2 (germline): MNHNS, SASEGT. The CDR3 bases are TGTGCCAGCAGCCCGGGATGGGCTTCGAAAGAGACCCAGTACTTC. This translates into CASSPGWASKETQYF.

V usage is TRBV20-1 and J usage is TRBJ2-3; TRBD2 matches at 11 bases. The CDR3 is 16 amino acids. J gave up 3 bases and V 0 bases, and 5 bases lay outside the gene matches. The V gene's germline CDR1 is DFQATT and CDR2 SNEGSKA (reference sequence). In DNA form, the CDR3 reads TGCAGTGCTAGAGAGGTAGCGGGGGGGAGGACAGATACGCAGTATTTT. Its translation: CSAREVAGGRTDTQYF.

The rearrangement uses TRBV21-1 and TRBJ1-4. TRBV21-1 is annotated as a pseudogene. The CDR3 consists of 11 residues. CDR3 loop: CAIPALEKLFF. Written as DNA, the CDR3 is TGTGCCATCCCCGCCTTAGAAAAACTGTTTTTT.

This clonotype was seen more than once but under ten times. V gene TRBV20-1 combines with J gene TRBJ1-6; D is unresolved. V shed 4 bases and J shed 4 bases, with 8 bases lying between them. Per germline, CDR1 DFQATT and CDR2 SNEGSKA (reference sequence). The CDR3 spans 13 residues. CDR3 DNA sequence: TGCAGTGCTACGCAAGATTATAATTCACCCCTCCACTTT. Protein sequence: CSATQDYNSPLHF.

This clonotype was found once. The CDR3 coding sequence is TGTGCCAGCGGGGGACAGAGGAGCACTGAAGCTTTCTTT. Protein product: CASGGQRSTEAFF. The gene calls are TRBV6-1 and TRBJ1-1; TRBD1 matches 7 bases. The CDR3 extends over 13 amino acids. Germline CDR1 and CDR2: MNHNS and SASEGT. Unmatched junction bases numbered 7, after V lost 8 bases and J lost 4 bases.

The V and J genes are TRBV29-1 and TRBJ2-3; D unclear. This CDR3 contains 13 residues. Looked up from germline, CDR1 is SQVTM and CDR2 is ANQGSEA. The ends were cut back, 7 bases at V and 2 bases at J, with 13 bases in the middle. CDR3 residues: CSAPARFTDTQYF. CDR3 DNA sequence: TGCAGCGCACCGGCCCGATTCACAGATACGCAGTATTTT.

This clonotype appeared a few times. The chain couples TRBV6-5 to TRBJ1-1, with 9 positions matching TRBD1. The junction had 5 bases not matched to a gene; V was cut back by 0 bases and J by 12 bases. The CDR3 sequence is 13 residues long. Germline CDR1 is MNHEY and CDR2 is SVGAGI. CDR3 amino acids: CASSYSGTGLTFF. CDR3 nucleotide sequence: TGTGCCAGCAGTTACTCCGGGACAGGGTTGACTTTCTTT.

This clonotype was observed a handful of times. The CDR3 bases are TGCGCCAGCAGCGCCCTCACAGGGGACCGTGCTCAGCCCCAGCATTTT. Protein product: CASSALTGDRAQPQHF. The chain joins TRBV10-2 to TRBJ1-5; 7 bases line up with TRBD1. From germline, CDR1 is WSHSY and CDR2 SAAADI. The CDR3 is 16 residues long. Trimming cost V 6 bases and J 6 bases; bases outside gene matches: 14.

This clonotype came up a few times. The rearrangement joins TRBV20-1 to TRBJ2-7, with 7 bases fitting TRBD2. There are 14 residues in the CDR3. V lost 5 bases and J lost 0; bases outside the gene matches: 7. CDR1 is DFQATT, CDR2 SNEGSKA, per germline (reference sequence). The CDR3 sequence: CSAPRSGASYEQYF. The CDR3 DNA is TGCAGTGCTCCGAGGAGCGGGGCCTCCTACGAGCAGTACTTC.

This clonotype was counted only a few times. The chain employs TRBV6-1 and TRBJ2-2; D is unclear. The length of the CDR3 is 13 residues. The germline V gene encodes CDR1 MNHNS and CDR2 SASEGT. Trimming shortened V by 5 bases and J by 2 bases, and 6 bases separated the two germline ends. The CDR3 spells CASSPVNTGELFF. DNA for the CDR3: TGTGCCAGCAGTCCAGTAAACACCGGGGAGCTGTTTTTT.